A single sample gave rise to the 9 T cell receptor beta chains below, sequenced in a study of regulatory T cells in long-lasting Graves disease. Sample time point: newly diagnosed GD, antithyroid drugs for less than 3 months. Scientists built the TCR library using RNA that was extracted from PBMCs. Both iRepertoire HTBI primers and Arm-PCR of CDR3 regions were used to build the TCR beta libraries. MiXCR, run by TCRdb on the multiplex PCR reads, gives a single entry per CDR3 protein. The sample includes about 540,000 distinct CDR3 sequences, roughly 12% seen only once; the top ten take roughly 9.7%. These same data were also listed under a study on T cells in Graves' hyperthyroidism and ophthalmopathy.

The sequencing here drew on peripheral blood mononuclear cells (PBMCs), taken at new diagnosis, from a patient treated with antithyroid drugs. The receptors were gathered from a man under 40 with Graves disease.

This clonotype was counted at least ten times. The chain couples TRBV13 to TRBJ1-1; the D is unclear. Trimming left V 4 bases short and J 7 bases short, with 16 bases between. This CDR3 has 14 amino acids. CDR1 and CDR2 from the germline V gene are PRHDT and FYEKMQ (reference sequence). The CDR3 region has the DNA TGTGCCAGCAGCTCATCCGCTGGGGTCGGTGAAGCTTTCTTT. Translated, it gives CASSSSAGVGEAFF.

This clonotype has ten or more counts. The V call is TRBV20-1, the J call TRBJ2-3; 13 nucleotides line up with TRBD2. Germline V gives CDR1 DFQATT, CDR2 SNEGSKA (reference sequence). CDR3 length: 15 residues. V was pared by 6 bases and J by 4 bases, with 7 bases of the junction left unmatched. The CDR3: CSADGLAGVSDTQYF. The CDR3 DNA sequence: TGCAGTGCGGACGGACTAGCGGGAGTATCAGATACGCAGTATTTT.

In this sample, this clonotype turned up many times. CDR3 nucleotide sequence: TGTGCCGACAACAGGGGAACGGACTACGAGCAGTACTTC. As protein: CADNRGTDYEQYF. This chain uses TRBV2 with TRBJ2-7; TRBD1 agrees at 7 bases. CDR1 and CDR2 from the germline V gene are SNHLY and FYNNEI. This CDR3 contains 13 residues. V was pared by 11 bases and J by 3 bases, with 10 bases of the junction left unmatched.

The chain is built from TRBV27 and TRBJ1-1; 10 nucleotides agree with TRBD1. Germline V CDR1 and CDR2: MNHEY, SMNVEV (reference sequence). J lost 5 bases, V lost 6 bases, and 6 bases had no gene match. The CDR3 is 14 residues long. In DNA form, the CDR3 reads TGTGCCAGCAGCCGACAGGGGGCGCCTACTGAAGCTTTCTTT. Its translation is CASSRQGAPTEAFF.

This clonotype occurred many times. The chain recombines TRBV12-3 or TRBV12-4 with TRBJ2-2; TRBD2 matches at 9 bases. V trimming: 3 bases; J trimming: 7 bases; junction bases outside the gene matches: 6. CDR3 length: 15 amino acids. The DNA of the CDR3 is TGTGCCAGCAGTTTCTTTAGCGGGAGCGGCGGGGAGCTGTTTTTT. Translated, it gives CASSFFSGSGGELFF.

The chain combines TRBV29-1 with TRBJ2-7; no clear D. The germline CDR1 and CDR2 sequences are SQVTM and ANQGSEA. V dropped 8 bases and J dropped 0 bases, with 11 bases sitting between them. The CDR3 has 12 residues. DNA of the CDR3: TGCAGCATTGCCAAAAACTCCTACGAGCAGTACTTC. Translated: CSIAKNSYEQYF.

The sample holds many counts of this clonotype. The V call is TRBV18, the J call TRBJ2-7; no firm D call. Trimming removed 8 bases at V and 6 bases at J, with 11 bases between. Germline V lookup: CDR1 KGHSH, CDR2 LQKENI. The CDR3 is made up of 11 amino acids. CDR3 sequence: CASSPEAEQYF. The CDR3 DNA reads as TGTGCCAGCAGCCCCGAGGCCGAGCAGTACTTC.

Note on this clonotype: A single base separates this from a much larger clone, so it may be a read error. The CDR3 end shows no conserved phenylalanine or tryptophan, and so a read error is likely. The genes are TRBV7-9 and TRBJ2-7, with 7 bases that match TRBD1. V was clipped by 5 bases and J by 4 bases; unmatched bases: 11. The CDR3 runs to 15 residues. CDR1 and CDR2 from the germline V gene are SEHNR and FQNEAQ (reference sequence). The CDR3 DNA is TGTGCCAGCAGCCCCCTTAGCAGGGGGTTTTACGAGCAGTACTCC. Translated: CASSPLSRGFYEQYS.

CDR3 bases: TGCAGTGCCCGTCCCCCGGGGCCCGGGGTCGGGGAGCTGTTTTTT. Residues: CSARPPGPGVGELFF. The gene calls are TRBV20-1 and TRBJ2-2, with D perhaps matching TRBD1 or TRBD2 (5 bases each). CDR3 size: 15 residues. V shed 6 bases and J shed 7 bases, with 21 bases lying between them. CDR1 is DFQATT, CDR2 SNEGSKA, per germline (reference sequence).